These 5 T cell receptor beta chains originate from one sample sequenced in a study of blood T cells in healthy people across ages. Together with a sample-barcoded 5' primer, a J-beta primer mix was included in a second PCR lasting about 7 to 12 cycles. TCRdb passed the 5' RACE reads through MiXCR, listing each CDR3 protein once. Of fewer than 1,000,000 distinct CDR3 sequences listed, approximately 44% are singletons. Material for sequencing was blood. These receptors all stem from a man between 60 and 75 years old in good health.

The chain carries TRBV7-9 and TRBJ2-5; D perhaps matches TRBD2 (6 bases). CDR3 length: 15 residues. The germline gives CDR1 SEHNR, CDR2 FQNEAQ (reference sequence). Trimming left V 1 base short and J 3 bases short, with 12 bases between. CDR3: CASSLGAGRKETQYF. CDR3 bases: TGTGCCAGCAGCTTAGGAGCGGGCAGGAAAGAGACCCAGTACTTC.

The table lists this clonotype with a few counts. This rearrangement joins TRBV11-1 to TRBJ2-4; D tentatively fits TRBD1 or TRBD2 (5 bases each). Germline V gene data show CDR1 as SGHAT and CDR2 as FQDESV (reference sequence). Between the trimmed V and J ends, which lost 4 bases and 5 bases, there was a span of 18 bases. The CDR3 consists of 16 residues. CDR3 sequence reads: CASSSNLGDAENIQYF. CDR3 DNA: TGTGCCAGCAGCTCGAACCTAGGGGACGCGGAAAACATTCAGTACTTC.

The J gene is TRBJ2-7, the V gene TRBV10-3; TRBD1 matches at 9 bases. The CDR3 contains 15 residues. The V segment lost 6 bases and the J segment 1 base; nucleotides outside the gene matches: 7. Germline CDR1 ENHRY, CDR2 SYGVKD. Here the CDR3 DNA reads TGTGCCATCAGCGAAAGACAGGGGGGTTCCTACGAGCAGTACTTC. It codes for CAISERQGGSYEQYF.

This clonotype was found a few times. The CDR3 DNA sequence: TGTGCCAGCAGCCTAGGGACTAGCGGGGGGGGTGAGCAGTTCTTC. This encodes CASSLGTSGGGEQFF. V is TRBV7-3 and J is TRBJ2-1; 16 bases line up with TRBD2. Per germline, CDR1 SGHTA and CDR2 FQGTGA. Trimming removed 5 bases from V and 9 bases from J; junction bases left unmatched: 4. The CDR3 runs 15 residues.

CDR3 DNA sequence: TGTGCCAGCAGTTCTGGACAGGGGGCGGTCACTGAAGCTTTCTTT. Its translation: CASSSGQGAVTEAFF. The chain is built from TRBV7-2 and TRBJ1-1; 11 bases fit TRBD1. CDR1 and CDR2 (germline): SGHTA, FQGNSA. The V and J ends lost 6 bases and 4 bases, in that order; junction bases with no gene match: 7. The CDR3 has 15 residues.